A selection of T cell receptor beta chains follows, all from one sample in a study of regulatory T cells in long-lasting Graves disease. TCRdb independently ran MiXCR on the multiplex PCR reads; one entry per CDR3 protein. This table has about 440,000 distinct CDR3 sequences, less than 20% appearing once. A further study also used this sample, focusing on T cells in Graves' hyperthyroidism and ophthalmopathy.

The sample was peripheral blood mononuclear cells (PBMCs), taken at new diagnosis, from a patient treated with antithyroid drugs. Receptors were obtained from a woman under 30 with Graves disease. Each CDR3 is given with its conserved first and last residue. D genes are given only for firm matches. Only some rows state a clone size, as once, few, many or a class for expanded clones.

v_gene	j_gene	abundance	d_gene	CDR3aa	CDR3nt
TRBV12-3/TRBV12-4	TRBJ1-4	.	TRBD1	CASSFTNRGEKLFF	TGTGCCAGCAGTTTCACGAACAGGGGTGAAAAACTGTTTTTT
TRBV19	TRBJ2-1	many	.	CASSSAGKYNEQFF	TGTGCCAGTAGTAGTGCAGGGAAATACAATGAGCAGTTCTTC
TRBV12-3/TRBV12-4	TRBJ2-7	many	.	CASSLTEYEQYF	TGTGCCAGCAGTTTAACGGAATACGAGCAGTACTTC
TRBV6-5	TRBJ2-5	few	TRBD2	CASSYSRAGGETQYF	TGTGCCAGCAGTTACTCGAGGGCGGGAGGGGAGACCCAGTACTTC
TRBV28	TRBJ1-2	.	TRBD1	CASSLRGQGGYTF	TGTGCCAGCAGTTTAAGGGGGCAAGGTGGCTACACCTTC
TRBV27	TRBJ2-7	many	TRBD2	CASSSGSFSYEQYF	TGTGCCAGCTCTAGCGGGAGTTTCTCCTACGAGCAGTACTTC
TRBV29-1	TRBJ2-1	.	.	CNVGSNEQFF	TGCAACGTTGGGTCGAATGAGCAGTTCTTC
TRBV2	TRBJ2-1	many	TRBD2	CASSGLYGRFEQFF	TGTGCCAGCAGTGGTCTTTACGGGAGGTTTGAGCAGTTCTTC
TRBV11-3	TRBJ2-1	.	.	CASSLDSQRRVEQFF	TGTGCCAGCAGCTTAGATTCCCAGCGGCGAGTTGAGCAGTTCTTC
TRBV2	TRBJ1-2	many	.	CASTISTNYGYTF	TGTGCCAGCACGATTTCCACTAACTATGGCTACACCTTC
TRBV6-1	TRBJ1-5	many	TRBD1	CASSNRGPQHF	TGTGCCAGCAGTAACAGGGGGCCCCAGCATTTT
TRBV29-1	TRBJ2-7	.	.	CSVVSGVAYEQYF	TGCAGCGTTGTGTCGGGAGTTGCCTACGAGCAGTACTTC
TRBV6-2/TRBV6-3	TRBJ2-1	.	TRBD2	CASSYPGTSGEQFF	TGTGCCAGCAGTTACCCAGGGACTAGCGGTGAGCAGTTCTTC
TRBV28	TRBJ2-3	many	.	CASTHGSRHRLRTQYF	TGTGCCAGCACGCATGGGTCCAGGCATCGTTTGAGGACGCAGTATTTT
TRBV24-1	TRBJ2-7	.	TRBD2	CATSDPTAGGSYEQYF	TGTGCCACCAGTGACCCCACAGCGGGAGGCTCCTACGAGCAGTACTTC
TRBV27	TRBJ2-1	.	.	CASSLSIQTQQFF	TGTGCCAGCAGTTTATCGATCCAGACTCAGCAGTTCTTC
TRBV14	TRBJ2-3	.	TRBD2	CASSQIAGAQDTQYF	TGTGCCAGCAGCCAGATAGCGGGAGCGCAAGATACGCAGTATTTT
TRBV27	TRBJ2-7	.	.	CASSLDYYNEQYF	TGTGCCAGCAGTTTAGACTACTACAATGAGCAGTACTTC
TRBV5-1	TRBJ2-7	few	TRBD1	CASSFQGVVEGSYEQYF	TGCGCCAGCAGCTTCCAGGGGGTGGTAGAAGGTTCCTACGAGCAGTACTTC
TRBV12-3/TRBV12-4	TRBJ2-3	many	TRBD2	CASSLSGRGSGGTDTQYF	TGTGCCAGCAGCCTTAGCGGGAGGGGATCTGGGGGCACAGATACGCAGTATTTT
TRBV19	TRBJ2-2	.	.	CASSPGLGPAGLFF	TGTGCCAGTAGTCCTGGACTGGGGCCGGCTGGGCTGTTTTTT
TRBV13	TRBJ1-1	.	.	CASSLATRGNTEAFF	TGTGCCAGCAGCTTAGCGACGAGGGGGAACACTGAAGCTTTCTTT
TRBV28	TRBJ1-1	many	.	CASSLGEAFF	TGTGCCAGCAGTTTAGGTGAAGCTTTCTTT
TRBV2	TRBJ1-1	many	.	CASSGQDTEAFF	TGTGCCAGCAGTGGACAGGACACTGAAGCTTTCTTT
TRBV20-1	TRBJ2-7	many	.	CSARSRRVYEQYF	TGCAGTGCTAGGTCCAGAAGGGTGTACGAGCAGTACTTC
TRBV20-1	TRBJ2-1	many	.	CSARDYDLQGVYNEQFF	TGCAGTGCTAGGGACTACGATTTACAGGGAGTCTACAATGAGCAGTTCTTC
TRBV28	TRBJ1-2	.	.	CASGTGNFYGYTF	TGTGCCAGCGGGACGGGTAACTTCTATGGCTACACCTTC
TRBV20-1	TRBJ2-3	many	TRBD2	CSATPLAGVSDTQYF	TGCAGTGCGACCCCTCTAGCGGGAGTGTCAGATACGCAGTATTTT
TRBV29-1	TRBJ1-6	.	TRBD1	CSVAYGQGDGPLHF	TGCAGCGTTGCCTACGGACAGGGGGATGGACCCCTCCACTTT
TRBV28	TRBJ2-3	many	TRBD2	CASREERGGGADTQYF	TGTGCCTCGAGAGAGGAGCGGGGGGGGGGGGCAGATACGCAGTATTTT
TRBV2	TRBJ2-7	few	.	CASSSSYGQYF	TGTGCCAGCAGTAGCTCCTACGGGCAGTACTTC
TRBV7-6	TRBJ2-3	many	TRBD2	CASSLLGLAEADTQYF	TGTGCCAGCAGCTTATTGGGACTAGCGGAAGCAGATACGCAGTATTTT
TRBV7-2	TRBJ1-1	many	.	CASSLESQKGTEAFF	TGTGCCAGCAGCTTAGAATCACAGAAGGGCACTGAAGCTTTCTTT
TRBV28	TRBJ1-2	.	TRBD1	CASSPERGRYNYGYTF	TGTGCCAGCAGTCCAGAGAGGGGGCGTTATAACTATGGCTACACCTTC
TRBV6-1	TRBJ2-1	.	TRBD2	CASSLRTSGSGYNEQFF	TGTGCCAGCAGCTTGAGGACTAGCGGGAGTGGGTACAATGAGCAGTTCTTC
TRBV12-3/TRBV12-4	TRBJ1-2	many	TRBD1	CASSRKLGTGDNNYGYTF	TGTGCCAGCAGTCGAAAGCTAGGGACAGGAGATAATAACTATGGCTACACCTTC
TRBV27	TRBJ2-1	many	TRBD2	CASSRAGAYNEQFF	TGTGCCAGCAGCCGAGCGGGAGCTTACAATGAGCAGTTCTTC
TRBV3-1	TRBJ1-6	many	.	CASSQDPAIGRSPLHF	TGTGCCAGCAGCCAAGATCCCGCGATAGGGAGGTCACCCCTCCACTTT
TRBV9	TRBJ1-3	few	.	CASSVEVTKATIYF	TGTGCCAGCAGCGTAGAGGTAACGAAAGCCACCATATATTTT